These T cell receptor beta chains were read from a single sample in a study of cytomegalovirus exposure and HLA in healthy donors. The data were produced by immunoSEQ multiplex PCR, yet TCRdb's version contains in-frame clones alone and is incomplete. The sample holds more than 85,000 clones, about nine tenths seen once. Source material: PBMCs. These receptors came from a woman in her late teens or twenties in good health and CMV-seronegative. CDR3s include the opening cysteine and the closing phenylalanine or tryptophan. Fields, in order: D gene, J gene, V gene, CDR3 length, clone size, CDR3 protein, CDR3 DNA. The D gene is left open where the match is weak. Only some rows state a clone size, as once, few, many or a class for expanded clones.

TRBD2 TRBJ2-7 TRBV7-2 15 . CASSLKGLATYEQYF TGTGCCAGCAGCTTAAAAGGACTAGCGACCTACGAGCAGTACTTC
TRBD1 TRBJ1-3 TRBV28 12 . CASSGQVGTIYF TGTGCCAGCAGTGGACAGGTGGGCACCATATATTTT
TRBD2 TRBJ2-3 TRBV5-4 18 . CASSPGLAGASSTDTQYF TGTGCCAGCAGCCCTGGACTAGCGGGGGCTTCTAGCACAGATACGCAGTATTTT
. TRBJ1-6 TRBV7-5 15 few CVRSPPGRGGSPLHF TGTGTCAGAAGCCCCCCCGGGAGGGGAGGATCACCCCTCCACTTT
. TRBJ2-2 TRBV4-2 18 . CASSQDSERASITGELFF TGTGCCAGCAGCCAAGATTCTGAGAGGGCTTCAATCACCGGGGAGCTGTTTTTT
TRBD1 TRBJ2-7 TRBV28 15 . CASTGSGTGYVEQYF TGTGCCAGCACCGGGAGCGGGACAGGGTACGTCGAGCAGTACTTC
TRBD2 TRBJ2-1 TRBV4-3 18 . CASSQVVAGGALYNEQFF TGCGCCAGCAGCCAAGTCGTAGCGGGAGGGGCGCTCTACAATGAGCAGTTCTTC
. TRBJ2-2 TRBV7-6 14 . CASKGAGWSGELFF TGTGCCAGCAAAGGGGCAGGGTGGTCCGGGGAGCTGTTTTTT
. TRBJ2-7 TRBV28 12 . CASEGTSYEQYF TGTGCCTCGGAGGGTACCTCCTACGAGCAGTACTTC
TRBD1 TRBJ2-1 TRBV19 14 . CASSIIGQDNEQFF TGTGCCAGTAGTATAATCGGACAGGACAATGAGCAGTTCTTC
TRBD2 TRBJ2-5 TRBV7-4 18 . CASSSLPGLAKSEETQYF TGTGCCAGCAGCTCACTGCCGGGACTAGCGAAATCCGAAGAGACCCAGTACTTC
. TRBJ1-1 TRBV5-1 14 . CASSLDGRNTEAFF TGCGCCAGCAGCTTGGACGGGAGGAACACTGAAGCTTTCTTT
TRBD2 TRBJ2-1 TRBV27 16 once CASRPGLAGGPNEQFF TGTGCCAGCAGGCCTGGGCTAGCGGGGGGGCCCAATGAGCAGTTCTTC
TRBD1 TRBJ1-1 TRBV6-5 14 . CASSTTGRNTEAFF TGTGCCAGCAGTACGACAGGGCGGAACACTGAAGCTTTCTTT
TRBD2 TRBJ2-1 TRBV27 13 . CASSLRGGDEQFF TGTGCCAGCAGTTTAAGGGGAGGGGATGAGCAGTTCTTC
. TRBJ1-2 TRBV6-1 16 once CASSANRQRANYGYTF TGTGCCAGCAGTGCCAACCGACAGAGAGCTAACTATGGCTACACCTTC
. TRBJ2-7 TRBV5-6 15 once CASSLPGGLAYEQYF TGTGCCAGCAGCTTACCGGGGGGCCTTGCCTACGAGCAGTACTTC
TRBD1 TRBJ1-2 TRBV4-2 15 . CASSQGQGRGYGYTF TGTGCCAGCAGCCAAGGACAGGGTCGAGGCTATGGCTACACCTTC
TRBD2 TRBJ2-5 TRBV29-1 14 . CSVEEEREGETQYF TGCAGCGTTGAAGAAGAACGGGAGGGCGAGACCCAGTACTTC
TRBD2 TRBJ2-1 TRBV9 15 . CASSVYGGTFNEQFF TGTGCCAGCAGCGTATACGGGGGGACTTTCAATGAGCAGTTCTTC
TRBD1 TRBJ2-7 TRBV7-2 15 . CASSPGTGVTYEQYF TGTGCCAGCAGTCCCGGGACAGGGGTTACCTACGAGCAGTACTTC
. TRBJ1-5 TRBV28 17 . CASSPRPDRISNQPQHF TGTGCCAGCAGTCCAAGACCCGACAGGATTAGCAATCAGCCCCAGCATTTT
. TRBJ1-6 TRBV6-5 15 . CASKPGNSYNSPLHF TGTGCCAGCAAACCCGGGAACTCCTATAATTCACCCCTCCACTTT
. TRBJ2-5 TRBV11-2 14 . CASSLRVSQETQYF TGTGCCAGCAGCCTGAGGGTATCTCAAGAGACCCAGTACTTC
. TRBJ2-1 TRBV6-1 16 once CASSEAPLSSYNEQFF TGTGCCAGCAGTGAAGCTCCGCTCAGCTCCTACAATGAGCAGTTCTTC
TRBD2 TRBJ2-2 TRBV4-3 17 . CASSRFGLAGDTGELFF TGCGCCAGCAGCCGTTTCGGACTAGCGGGGGATACCGGGGAGCTGTTTTTT
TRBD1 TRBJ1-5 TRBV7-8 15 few CASSPTGGRDQPQHF TGTGCCAGCAGCCCGACAGGGGGCAGGGATCAGCCCCAGCATTTT
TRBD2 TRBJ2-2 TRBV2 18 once CASSESASGGPNTGELFF TGTGCCAGCAGTGAATCGGCTAGCGGGGGGCCGAACACCGGGGAGCTGTTTTTT
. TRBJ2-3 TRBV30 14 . CAWSGTIDTDTQYF TGTGCCTGGAGTGGGACTATTGACACAGATACGCAGTATTTT
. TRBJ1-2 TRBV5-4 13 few CASSSPLFRGYTF TGTGCCAGCAGCTCACCGCTATTTCGCGGCTACACCTTC
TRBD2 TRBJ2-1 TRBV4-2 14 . CASSQSREGNEQFF TGTGCCAGCAGCCAAAGCCGGGAGGGCAATGAGCAGTTCTTC
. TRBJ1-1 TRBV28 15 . CASRVTRGAGVEAFF TGTGCCAGCAGGGTTACACGGGGGGCAGGGGTTGAAGCTTTCTTT
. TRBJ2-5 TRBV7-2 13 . CASNLGEAQTQYF TGTGCCAGCAACCTAGGGGAGGCACAGACCCAGTACTTC
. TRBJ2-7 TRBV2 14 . CASRTQGGSHEQYF TGTGCCAGCAGGACCCAGGGGGGTTCCCACGAGCAGTACTTC
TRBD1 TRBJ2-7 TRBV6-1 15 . CASSEKGGQDYEQYF TGTGCCAGCAGTGAAAAGGGGGGACAGGACTACGAGCAGTACTTC
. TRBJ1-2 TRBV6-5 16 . CASSYYPQGTNYGYTF TGTGCCAGCAGTTACTACCCCCAGGGGACTAACTATGGCTACACCTTC
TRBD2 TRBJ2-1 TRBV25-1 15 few CASSESKRGLNEQFF TGTGCCAGCAGTGAATCTAAGCGGGGGCTCAATGAGCAGTTCTTC
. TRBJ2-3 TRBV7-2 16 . CASSLATYRRTDTQYF TGTGCCAGCAGCTTAGCGACATACCGACGGACAGATACGCAGTATTTT
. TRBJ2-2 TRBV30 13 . CACLQVDTGELFF TGTGCCTGTCTACAGGTGGACACCGGGGAGCTGTTTTTT
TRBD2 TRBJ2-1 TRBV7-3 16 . CASSSHPGLADNEQFF TGTGCCAGCAGCTCCCATCCGGGACTAGCGGACAATGAGCAGTTCTTC
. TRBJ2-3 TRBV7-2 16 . CASSLAGIRGGPDEYF TGTGCCAGCAGCTTAGCGGGCATCAGGGGAGGGCCGGATGAGTATTTT
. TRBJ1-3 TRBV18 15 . CASSPAGTSGNTIYF TGTGCCAGCTCACCAGCGGGGACCTCTGGAAACACCATATATTTT
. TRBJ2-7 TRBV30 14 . CAWSRAGDISEQYF TGTGCCTGGAGTCGGGCAGGGGATATTAGCGAGCAGTACTTC
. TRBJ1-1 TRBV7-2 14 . CASSFLGGNTEAFF TGTGCCAGCAGCTTTCTCGGGGGAAACACTGAAGCTTTCTTT
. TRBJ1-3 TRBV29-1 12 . CSARDSGNTIYF TGCAGCGCGCGTGACTCTGGAAACACCATATATTTT
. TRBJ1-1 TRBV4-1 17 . CASSQTHPGQFHTEAFF TGCGCCAGCAGCCAGACGCACCCCGGACAGTTCCACACTGAAGCTTTCTTT
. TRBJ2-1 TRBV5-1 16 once CASSLAAQGHSNEQFF TGCGCCAGCAGCTTGGCCGCACAGGGTCATTCCAATGAGCAGTTCTTC
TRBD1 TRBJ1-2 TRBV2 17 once CASSDFITGTVNYGYTF TGTGCCAGCAGTGACTTTATAACCGGGACAGTTAACTATGGCTACACCTTC
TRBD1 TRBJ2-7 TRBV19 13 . CASSRDRSYQQYF TGTGCCAGTAGTCGGGACAGGAGCTATCAGCAGTACTTC